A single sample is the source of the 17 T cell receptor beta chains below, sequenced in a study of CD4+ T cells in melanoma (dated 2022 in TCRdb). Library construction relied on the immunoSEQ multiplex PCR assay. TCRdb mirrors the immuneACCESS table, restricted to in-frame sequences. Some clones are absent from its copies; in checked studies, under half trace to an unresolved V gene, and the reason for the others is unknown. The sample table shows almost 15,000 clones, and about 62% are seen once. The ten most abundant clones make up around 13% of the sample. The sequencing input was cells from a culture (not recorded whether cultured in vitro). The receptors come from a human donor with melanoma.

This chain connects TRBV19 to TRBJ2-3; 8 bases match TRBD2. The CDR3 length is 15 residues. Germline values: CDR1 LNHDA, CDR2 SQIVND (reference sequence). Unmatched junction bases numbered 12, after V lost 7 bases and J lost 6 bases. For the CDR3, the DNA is TGTGCCAGTACCCTTTCGGGGGGGGGAGGGGATACGCAGTATTTT. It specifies CASTLSGGGGDTQYF. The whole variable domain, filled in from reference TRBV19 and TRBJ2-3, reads DGGITQSPKYLFRKEGQNVTLSCEQNLNHDAMYWYRQDPGQGLRLIYYSQIVNDFQKGDIAEGYSVSREKKESFPLTVTSAQKNPTAFYLCASTLSGGGGDTQYFGPGTRLTVL.

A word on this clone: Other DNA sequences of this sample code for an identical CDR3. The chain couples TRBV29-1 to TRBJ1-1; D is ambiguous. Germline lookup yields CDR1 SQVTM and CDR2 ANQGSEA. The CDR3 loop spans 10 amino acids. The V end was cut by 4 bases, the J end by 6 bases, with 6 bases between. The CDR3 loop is CSVVGSEAFF. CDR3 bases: TGCAGCGTTGTCGGGTCTGAAGCTTTCTTT.

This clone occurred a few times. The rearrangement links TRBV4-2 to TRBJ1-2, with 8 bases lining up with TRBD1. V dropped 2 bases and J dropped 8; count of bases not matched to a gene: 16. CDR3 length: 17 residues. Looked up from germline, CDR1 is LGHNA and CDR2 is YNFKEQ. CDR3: CASSQPLQGARAGGYTF. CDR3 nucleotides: TGTGCCAGCAGCCAACCCCTGCAGGGGGCCCGGGCAGGAGGCTACACCTTC.

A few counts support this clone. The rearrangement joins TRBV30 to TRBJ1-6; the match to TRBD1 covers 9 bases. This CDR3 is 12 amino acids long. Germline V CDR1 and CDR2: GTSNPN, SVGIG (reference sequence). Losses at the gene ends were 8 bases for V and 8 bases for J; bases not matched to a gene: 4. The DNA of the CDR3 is TGTGCCGGAAACAGGGGGCATTCACCCCTCCACTTT. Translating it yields CAGNRGHSPLHF.

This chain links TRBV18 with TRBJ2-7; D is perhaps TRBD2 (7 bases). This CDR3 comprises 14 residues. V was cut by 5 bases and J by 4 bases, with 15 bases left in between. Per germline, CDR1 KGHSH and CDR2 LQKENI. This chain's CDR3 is CASSEAGTTYEQYF. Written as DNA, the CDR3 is TGTGCCAGCTCAGAAGCGGGGACAACTTACGAGCAGTACTTC.

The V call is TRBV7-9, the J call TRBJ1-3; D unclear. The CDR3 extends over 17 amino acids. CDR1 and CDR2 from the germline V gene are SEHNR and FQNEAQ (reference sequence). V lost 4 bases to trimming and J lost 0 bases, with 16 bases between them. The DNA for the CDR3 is TGTGCCAGCAGCTATGGCGGAGGATCTATCTCTGGAAACACCATATATTTT. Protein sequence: CASSYGGGSISGNTIYF. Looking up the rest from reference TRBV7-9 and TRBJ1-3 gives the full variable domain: DTGVSQNPRHKITKRGQNVTFRCDPISEHNRLYWYRQTLGQGPEFLTYFQNEAQLEKSRLLSDRFSAERPKGSFSTLEIQRTEQGDSAMYLCASSYGGGSISGNTIYFGEGSWLTVV.

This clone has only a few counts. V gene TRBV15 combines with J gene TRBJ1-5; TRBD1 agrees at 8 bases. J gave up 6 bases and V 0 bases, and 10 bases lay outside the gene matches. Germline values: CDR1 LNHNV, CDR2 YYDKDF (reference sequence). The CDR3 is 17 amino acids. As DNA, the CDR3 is TGTGCCACCAGCAGAGAGTTTGGGACAGGTTATCGTCAGCCCCAGCATTTT. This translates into CATSREFGTGYRQPQHF.

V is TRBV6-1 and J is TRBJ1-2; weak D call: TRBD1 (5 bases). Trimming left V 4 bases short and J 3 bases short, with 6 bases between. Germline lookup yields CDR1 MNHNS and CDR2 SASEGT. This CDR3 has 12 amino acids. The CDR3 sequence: CASSVGDYGYTF. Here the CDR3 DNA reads TGTGCCAGCAGTGTGGGGGACTATGGCTACACCTTC.

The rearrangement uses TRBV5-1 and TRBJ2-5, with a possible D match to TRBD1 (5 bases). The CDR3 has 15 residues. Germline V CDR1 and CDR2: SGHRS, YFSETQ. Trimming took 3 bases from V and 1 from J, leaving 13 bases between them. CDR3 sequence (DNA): TGCGCCAGCAGCTCGACCCCGACAGTCCAAGAGACCCAGTACTTC. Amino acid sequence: CASSSTPTVQETQYF.

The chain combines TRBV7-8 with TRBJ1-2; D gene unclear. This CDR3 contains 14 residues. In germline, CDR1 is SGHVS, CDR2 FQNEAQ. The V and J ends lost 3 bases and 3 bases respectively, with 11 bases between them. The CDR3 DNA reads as TGTGCCAGCAGCTTTAGAGAGGGCCACTATGGCTACACCTTC. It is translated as CASSFREGHYGYTF.

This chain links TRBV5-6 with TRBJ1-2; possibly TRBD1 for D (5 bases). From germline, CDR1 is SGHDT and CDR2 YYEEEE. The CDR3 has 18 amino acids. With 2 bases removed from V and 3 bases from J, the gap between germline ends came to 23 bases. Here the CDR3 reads CASSLALGGTKRDYGYTF. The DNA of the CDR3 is TGTGCCAGCAGCTTAGCCTTGGGAGGGACGAAAAGGGACTATGGCTACACCTTC.

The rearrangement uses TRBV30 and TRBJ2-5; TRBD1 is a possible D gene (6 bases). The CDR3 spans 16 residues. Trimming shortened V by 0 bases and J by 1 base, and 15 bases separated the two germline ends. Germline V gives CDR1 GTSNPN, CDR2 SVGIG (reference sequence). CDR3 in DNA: TGTGCCTGGAGTGTCAGGGACATATGGGTCCAAGAGACCCAGTACTTC. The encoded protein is CAWSVRDIWVQETQYF.

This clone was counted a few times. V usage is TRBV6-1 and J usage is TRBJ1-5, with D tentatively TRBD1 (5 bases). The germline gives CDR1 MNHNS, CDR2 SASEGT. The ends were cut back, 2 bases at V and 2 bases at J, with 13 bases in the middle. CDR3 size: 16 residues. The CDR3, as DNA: TGTGCCAGCAGTGAAAGGCGGGAAGGGGGCAATCAGCCCCAGCATTTT. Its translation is CASSERREGGNQPQHF.

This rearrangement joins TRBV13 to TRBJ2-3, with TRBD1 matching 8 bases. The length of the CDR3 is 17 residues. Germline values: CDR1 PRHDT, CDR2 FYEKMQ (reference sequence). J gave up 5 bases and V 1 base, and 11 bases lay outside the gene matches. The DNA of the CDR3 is TGTGCCAGCAGCTTAGAGGGCGACAGGGGTAGTCGAGATACGCAGTATTTT. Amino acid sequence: CASSLEGDRGSRDTQYF.

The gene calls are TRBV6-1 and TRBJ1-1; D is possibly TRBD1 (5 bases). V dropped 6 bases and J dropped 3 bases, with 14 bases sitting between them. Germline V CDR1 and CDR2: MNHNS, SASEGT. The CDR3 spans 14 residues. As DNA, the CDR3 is TGTGCCAGCAGGGAACCGGGACTTTACACTGAAGCTTTCTTT. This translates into CASREPGLYTEAFF.

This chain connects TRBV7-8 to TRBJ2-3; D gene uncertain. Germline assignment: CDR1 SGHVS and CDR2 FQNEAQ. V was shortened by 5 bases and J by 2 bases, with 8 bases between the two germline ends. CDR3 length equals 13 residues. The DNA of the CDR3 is TGTGCCAGCAGCCTTAGCCCCACAGATACGCAGTATTTT. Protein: CASSLSPTDTQYF.

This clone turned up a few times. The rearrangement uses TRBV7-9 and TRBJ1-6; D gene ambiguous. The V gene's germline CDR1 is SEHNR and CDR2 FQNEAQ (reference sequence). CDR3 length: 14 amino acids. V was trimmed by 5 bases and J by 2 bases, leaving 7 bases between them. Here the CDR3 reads CASSAAPYNSPLHF. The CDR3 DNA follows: TGTGCCAGCAGCGCGGCCCCCTATAATTCACCCCTCCACTTT.